This paragraph covers one T cell receptor beta chain sequence. These data come from a study of control samples from healthy donors and cancer patients. Repertoires were generated with immunoSEQ multiplex PCR, while TCRdb's copy carries only in-frame clones and drops some. Here the sample spans about 96,000 clones, approximately 95% being singletons. Sequencing was performed on blood. The source of this sequence is a man aged 18 to 29 in good health.

Here the CDR3 DNA reads TGTGCCAGCAGCCAAGAAGGGACAGGGGGCTACGAGCAGTACTTC. Translation gives CASSQEGTGGYEQYF. The chain recombines TRBV14 with TRBJ2-7; TRBD1 matches 11 bases. CDR3 length: 15 residues. CDR1 and CDR2 (germline): SGHDN, FVKESK. V lost 0 bases to trimming and J lost 3 bases; unmatched junction nucleotides: 1.